These 13 T cell receptor beta chains came from one sample sequenced in a study of Epstein–Barr virus B cells in breast cancer. Which antigens these TCRs recognize remains unknown. Full V(D)J regions of alpha and beta chains were captured from RNA using SMARTer profiling. Via MiXCR, TCRdb re-called the 5' RACE reads, giving one row per CDR3 protein. Among roughly 300 distinct CDR3 sequences listed, around 40% were seen once. Sequencing input: tumor-infiltrating lymphocytes expanded in culture. These receptor sequences come from a woman aged 35 to 49 with triple-negative breast cancer.

In regard to this clonotype: A much bigger clone sits one base away, suggesting this may be a read error. This sequence joins TRBV14 and TRBJ2-6, with a weak D call TRBD2 (5 bases). The CDR3 spans 18 residues. The germline CDR1 and CDR2 sequences are SGHDN and FVKESK. V was shortened by 6 bases and J by 3 bases, with 21 bases between the two germline ends. The CDR3 sequence is CASSPEWATIHGANVLTF. The CDR3 DNA is TGTGCCAGCAGTCCGGAGTGGGCGACTATCCATGGGGCCAACGTCCTGACTTTC.

This sequence joins TRBV10-1 and TRBJ1-4, with D unclear. Germline V lookup: CDR1 WNHNN, CDR2 SYGVQD (reference sequence). Trimming stripped 11 bases from V and 5 bases from J, with 27 bases between. The CDR3 runs 17 residues. The CDR3: CACPVEPPPPWNEKLFF. CDR3 sequence (DNA): TGCGCCTGTCCCGTCGAGCCGCCACCTCCTTGGAATGAAAAACTGTTTTTT.

This clonotype is labeled as large. The rearrangement joins TRBV20-1 to TRBJ2-5, with D tentatively TRBD2 (6 bases). Judging by the DNA end, TRBJ2-3 fits better; the J call may be wrong. Per the germline V gene, CDR1 is DFQATT and CDR2 is SNEGSKA (reference sequence). The CDR3 totals 14 residues. The CDR3 is CSARVPGLPDTQYF. CDR3 coding DNA: TGCAGTGCTAGAGTTCCGGGACTTCCAGATACGCAGTATTTT.

This chain joins TRBV9 and TRBJ1-4; 9 bases match TRBD1. This CDR3 has 15 amino acids. V gave up 3 bases and J gave up 7 bases; unmatched junction bases: 7. CDR1 is SGDLS, CDR2 YYNGEE, per germline. CDR3 DNA sequence: TGTGCCAGCAGCGAGAGCGACAGGGGGGTTGAAAAACTGTTTTTT. Amino acid sequence: CASSESDRGVEKLFF.

Concerning this clonotype: The junction departs from the called germline gene at one end, perhaps through a read error. The chain has TRBV3-1 and TRBJ1-2; possibly TRBD1 for D (6 bases). The CDR3 length is 14 residues. The germline gives CDR1 LGHDT, CDR2 YNNKEL (reference sequence). The CDR3 loop reads CASSQGGAGNGYIF. Written as DNA, the CDR3 is TGTGCCAGCAGCCAGGGGGGGGCCGGGAATGGCTACATCTTC.

The rearrangement links TRBV18 to TRBJ1-1; D is undetermined. Trimming stripped 2 bases from V and 2 bases from J, with 6 bases between. Germline CDR1 KGHSH, CDR2 LQKENI. The CDR3 is 13 amino acids. The CDR3 coding sequence is TGTGCCAGCTCACCAGATCTAAACACTGAAGCTTTCTTT. Translating it yields CASSPDLNTEAFF.

On this clonotype itself: Without the conserved terminal phenylalanine or tryptophan, this CDR3 likely stems from a read error. It is unclear where the CDR3 begins or ends on the DNA, so no DNA is shown, and the CDR3 is as TCRdb lists it. The V call is TRBV7-2, the J call TRBJ2-5; no check of the table's D call, TRBD1, against the DNA was made. The CDR3 is 12 residues long, ends included. The germline CDR1 and CDR2 sequences are SGHTA and FQGNSA. This chain's CDR3 is CASSVGGKTKYG.

The chain has TRBV15 and TRBJ2-2; D remains unclear. From germline, CDR1 is LNHNV and CDR2 YYDKDF (reference sequence). CDR3 length equals 13 residues. The V gene lost 1 base and the J gene lost 5 bases, with 5 bases spanning the gap. In DNA, the CDR3 is TGTGCCACCAGCAGAGTAGGGACCGGGGAGCTGTTTTTT. Protein: CATSRVGTGELFF.

This clonotype was picked up one time. The genes are TRBV3-1 and TRBJ2-1, with D hard to call. The CDR3 totals 13 residues. V lost 5 bases, J lost 4 bases, and 9 bases lay in between. Looked up from germline, CDR1 is LGHDT and CDR2 is YNNKEL (reference sequence). CDR3 in amino acids: CASSSNGYNEQFF. CDR3 nucleotide sequence: TGTGCCAGCAGCAGCAACGGATACAATGAGCAGTTCTTC.

Regarding this clonotype: This sequence is one base from a far larger clone and is likely a read error. In DNA, the CDR3 is TGTGCCAGCAGTCCCCCCCGGGGGGAAGCGATCCAAGAGACCCAGTACTTC. Protein product: CASSPPRGEAIQETQYF. This chain links TRBV7-2 with TRBJ2-5; TRBD2 matches at 7 bases. The J segment lost 1 base and the V segment lost 6 bases, leaving 14 bases of the junction unmatched. From germline, CDR1 is SGHTA and CDR2 FQGNSA. The CDR3 sequence is 17 residues long.

This clonotype was seen a single time. The chain couples TRBV28 to TRBJ1-1; the D gene is possibly TRBD1 (6 bases). V gave up 6 bases and J gave up 8 bases, with 22 bases separating them. CDR1 and CDR2 from the germline V gene are MDHEN and SYDVKM. There are 15 residues in the CDR3. The CDR3 nucleotides are TGTGCCAGCAGGTTCTCCTCCCGGGGGCGCGAGGAAGCTTTCTTT. Protein: CASRFSSRGREEAFF.

In regard to this clonotype: Given a far larger clone just one base away, this is likely a sequencing read error. The chain uses TRBV28 and TRBJ2-5, with D perhaps given as TRBD1 or TRBD2 (6 bases each). V was clipped by 7 bases and J by 8 bases, with 14 bases between them. Germline loops: CDR1 MDHEN, CDR2 SYDVKM. The CDR3 spans 12 residues. CDR3 region: CASNLGGQTQYF. CDR3 nucleotide sequence: TGTGCCAGCAACTTAGGGGGGCAAACCCAGTACTTC.

Points on this clonotype: A far larger clone lies a single base away; this is likely a read error. The rearrangement links TRBV7-3 to TRBJ2-7, with unresolved D. The J call may be wrong; the DNA end is better matched by TRBJ2-1. The CDR3 runs to 16 residues. Germline V gene sequence: CDR1 SGHTA, CDR2 FQGTGA. The CDR3 is CASSPGHEHPGNEQFF. DNA for the CDR3: TGTGCCAGCAGCCCCGGGCACGAGCATCCGGGCAATGAGCAGTTCTTC.